This is a list of T cell receptor beta chains from one sample in a study of blood T cell repertoires in COVID-19. Data came from immunoSEQ multiplex PCR; TCRdb stores just in-frame clones and leaves some out. The sample shows 150,000 or so clones, 75% to 85% of them seen only once. The sequencing input was peripheral blood. The receptors here all came from a woman aged 60 to 75 with COVID-19, enrolled during active disease. Both conserved end residues are part of each CDR3. Each record gives: V gene, clone size, J gene, D gene, CDR3 protein, CDR3 DNA. A D gene is named only where the DNA matches it firmly. For some rows the clone size is stated as once, few or many, or as a class when expanded; others skip it.

V: TRBV14; size: NA; J: TRBJ2-1; D: TRBD2; CDR3: CASSQGTSGAPGFF; DNA: TGTGCCAGCAGCCAAGGGACTAGCGGGGCCCCGGGGTTCTTC
V: TRBV15; size: NA; J: TRBJ1-3; D: NA; CDR3: CATSRDRVSGNTIYF; DNA: TGTGCCACCAGCAGAGATCGGGTCTCTGGAAACACCATATATTTT
V: TRBV5-1; size: NA; J: TRBJ1-4; D: TRBD1; CDR3: CASSTTGAGNEKLFF; DNA: TGCGCCAGCAGCACGACAGGGGCCGGTAATGAAAAACTGTTTTTT
V: TRBV29-1; size: NA; J: TRBJ1-6; D: NA; CDR3: CSVEDRSGSPLHF; DNA: TGCAGCGTTGAAGATCGATCGGGATCACCCCTCCACTTT
V: TRBV7-2; size: NA; J: TRBJ1-5; D: NA; CDR3: CASSLGKANQPQHF; DNA: TGTGCCAGCAGCTTAGGTAAAGCAAATCAGCCCCAGCATTTT
V: TRBV28; size: NA; J: TRBJ2-1; D: TRBD1; CDR3: CASTRHTGTGYNEQFF; DNA: TGTGCCAGCACCAGACACACCGGGACAGGTTACAATGAGCAGTTCTTC
V: TRBV4-1; size: once; J: TRBJ2-4; D: NA; CDR3: CASSQDLGARSAKNIQYF; DNA: TGCGCCAGCAGCCAAGATCTGGGGGCCCGGTCAGCCAAAAACATTCAGTACTTC
V: TRBV11-2; size: NA; J: TRBJ1-4; D: TRBD1; CDR3: CASSLRTGVGEKLFF; DNA: TGTGCCAGCAGCCTAAGGACAGGGGTAGGAGAAAAACTGTTTTTT
V: TRBV6-5; size: NA; J: TRBJ1-2; D: TRBD1; CDR3: CASTRQGAMDYGYTF; DNA: TGTGCCAGCACTCGACAGGGGGCTATGGACTATGGCTACACCTTC
V: TRBV6-5; size: once; J: TRBJ2-1; D: TRBD2; CDR3: CASSLRLAGGNEQFF; DNA: TGTGCCAGCAGTTTAAGACTAGCGGGAGGCAATGAGCAGTTCTTC
V: TRBV14; size: NA; J: TRBJ1-6; D: NA; CDR3: CASSHSKGGGSPLHF; DNA: TGTGCCAGCAGCCATTCAAAAGGAGGAGGTTCACCCCTCCACTTT
V: TRBV19; size: NA; J: TRBJ1-1; D: NA; CDR3: CASMRLNTEAFF; DNA: TGTGCCAGTATGCGCCTGAACACTGAAGCTTTCTTT
V: TRBV5-1; size: NA; J: TRBJ1-3; D: NA; CDR3: CASSAVTDSGNTIYF; DNA: TGCGCCAGCAGCGCCGTGACTGATTCTGGAAACACCATATATTTT
V: TRBV10-3; size: NA; J: TRBJ2-5; D: NA; CDR3: CAISESETQYF; DNA: TGTGCCATCAGTGAATCGGAGACCCAGTACTTC
V: TRBV6-5; size: NA; J: TRBJ1-1; D: NA; CDR3: CASTWTVLTEAFF; DNA: TGTGCCAGCACTTGGACAGTTCTCACTGAAGCTTTCTTT
V: TRBV5-6; size: NA; J: TRBJ2-1; D: TRBD2; CDR3: CASSLRAGRGHNEQFF; DNA: TGTGCCAGCAGCTTGCGCGCGGGGAGGGGACACAATGAGCAGTTCTTC
V: TRBV7-9; size: NA; J: TRBJ1-3; D: TRBD1; CDR3: CASSPPQGAQGNTIYF; DNA: TGTGCCAGCAGCCCCCCACAGGGGGCGCAGGGAAACACCATATATTTT
V: TRBV5-1; size: NA; J: TRBJ2-1; D: TRBD1; CDR3: CASSLESPRQGRNEQFF; DNA: TGCGCCAGCAGCTTGGAAAGCCCCCGACAGGGACGCAATGAGCAGTTCTTC
V: TRBV29-1; size: NA; J: TRBJ1-1; D: TRBD1; CDR3: CSVELDRGRNTEAFF; DNA: TGCAGCGTTGAGCTCGACAGGGGAAGGAACACTGAAGCTTTCTTT
V: TRBV13; size: NA; J: TRBJ2-2; D: TRBD2; CDR3: CASSLTAGSSTGELFF; DNA: TGTGCCAGCAGCTTAACAGCGGGAAGTAGCACCGGGGAGCTGTTTTTT
V: TRBV3-1/TRBV3-2; size: once; J: TRBJ1-5; D: TRBD1; CDR3: CASSQVTGFNQPQHF; DNA: TGTGCCAGCAGCCAAGTGACAGGGTTTAATCAGCCCCAGCATTTT
V: TRBV18; size: few; J: TRBJ1-4; D: TRBD1; CDR3: CASSPSPGQVEKLFF; DNA: TGTGCCAGCTCACCATCCCCAGGACAGGTTGAAAAACTGTTTTTT
V: TRBV7-8; size: NA; J: TRBJ1-5; D: NA; CDR3: CASSLTTGFRNQPQHF; DNA: TGTGCCAGCAGCTTGACGACAGGTTTTCGCAATCAGCCCCAGCATTTT
V: TRBV30; size: NA; J: TRBJ1-1; D: NA; CDR3: CAWTGWQGNAEAFF; DNA: TGTGCCTGGACGGGATGGCAGGGGAACGCTGAAGCTTTCTTT
V: TRBV7-2; size: NA; J: TRBJ1-5; D: TRBD1; CDR3: CASSFTGASNQPQHF; DNA: TGTGCCAGCAGCTTCACAGGGGCTAGCAATCAGCCCCAGCATTTT
V: TRBV27; size: NA; J: TRBJ2-1; D: TRBD2; CDR3: CASSSGTSGYNEQFF; DNA: TGTGCCAGCAGTTCCGGGACTAGCGGCTACAATGAGCAGTTCTTC
V: TRBV9; size: NA; J: TRBJ2-7; D: TRBD2; CDR3: CASSVGAGTIYEQYF; DNA: TGTGCCAGCAGCGTAGGAGCCGGGACTATCTACGAGCAGTACTTC
V: TRBV7-2; size: NA; J: TRBJ2-1; D: NA; CDR3: CASSLSGAYSYNEQFF; DNA: TGTGCCAGCAGCCTTAGTGGGGCCTACTCCTACAATGAGCAGTTCTTC
V: TRBV7-9; size: NA; J: TRBJ2-1; D: NA; CDR3: CASSPPGVSSYNEQFF; DNA: TGTGCCAGCAGCCCGCCAGGGGTGTCGTCTTACAATGAGCAGTTCTTC
V: TRBV24-1; size: NA; J: TRBJ1-5; D: NA; CDR3: CATSDPAQANQPQHF; DNA: TGTGCCACCAGTGACCCGGCCCAGGCAAATCAGCCCCAGCATTTT
V: TRBV3-1/TRBV3-2; size: NA; J: TRBJ1-3; D: NA; CDR3: CASSHPGAGNTIYF; DNA: TGTGCCAGCAGCCACCCGGGAGCGGGTAACACCATATATTTT
V: TRBV19; size: once; J: TRBJ2-1; D: NA; CDR3: CASQQWAQGEQFF; DNA: TGTGCCAGCCAGCAGTGGGCACAGGGAGAGCAGTTCTTC
V: TRBV19; size: NA; J: TRBJ1-5; D: NA; CDR3: CASSSQGNNQPQHF; DNA: TGTGCCAGTAGTAGTCAGGGAAATAACCAGCCCCAGCATTTT
V: TRBV18; size: NA; J: TRBJ1-1; D: TRBD1; CDR3: CASSPRQGSTEAFF; DNA: TGTGCCAGCTCACCCCGACAGGGGAGTACTGAAGCTTTCTTT
V: TRBV25-1; size: NA; J: TRBJ1-1; D: TRBD1; CDR3: CASSGQGGSTEAFF; DNA: TGTGCCAGCAGCGGACAGGGTGGTTCTACTGAAGCTTTCTTT
V: TRBV14; size: NA; J: TRBJ2-5; D: NA; CDR3: CASSQGRSAGNQETQYF; DNA: TGTGCCAGCAGCCAAGGGAGGTCGGCAGGCAATCAAGAGACCCAGTACTTC
V: TRBV6-1; size: NA; J: TRBJ2-1; D: TRBD2; CDR3: CASSERLGTSPFF; DNA: TGTGCCAGCAGTGAAAGGTTGGGGACTAGTCCGTTCTTC
V: TRBV19; size: NA; J: TRBJ1-5; D: TRBD1; CDR3: CASSAGTGFHQPQHF; DNA: TGTGCCAGTAGTGCCGGGACAGGGTTCCATCAGCCCCAGCATTTT
V: TRBV2; size: NA; J: TRBJ1-4; D: NA; CDR3: CASRRQSNEKLFF; DNA: TGTGCCTCCCGCCGACAGAGTAATGAAAAACTGTTTTTT
V: TRBV3-1/TRBV3-2; size: NA; J: TRBJ1-1; D: NA; CDR3: CASSQVRTVGNTEAFF; DNA: TGTGCCAGCAGCCAAGTAAGGACAGTGGGGAACACTGAAGCTTTCTTT
V: TRBV5-1; size: NA; J: TRBJ2-3; D: NA; CDR3: CASSLDSITDTQYF; DNA: TGCGCCAGCAGCTTGGACAGTATCACAGATACGCAGTATTTT
V: TRBV5-6; size: once; J: TRBJ2-5; D: NA; CDR3: CASNPGTLRRETQYF; DNA: TGTGCCAGCAACCCCGGGACATTAAGGCGAGAGACCCAGTACTTC
V: TRBV18; size: few; J: TRBJ1-2; D: TRBD1; CDR3: CASSARQGNYGYTF; DNA: TGTGCCAGCTCTGCCCGACAGGGAAACTATGGCTACACCTTC
V: TRBV6-6; size: NA; J: TRBJ2-1; D: NA; CDR3: CASSLPGNEQFF; DNA: TGTGCCAGCAGTTTGCCGGGAAATGAGCAGTTCTTC
V: TRBV5-1; size: NA; J: TRBJ1-2; D: NA; CDR3: CASKRGSTDYGYTF; DNA: TGCGCCAGCAAAAGGGGTTCGACGGACTATGGCTACACCTTC
V: TRBV12-3/TRBV12-4; size: NA; J: TRBJ2-3; D: NA; CDR3: CASSLTSSDTQYF; DNA: TGTGCCAGCAGTTTAACTAGCTCAGATACGCAGTATTTT
V: TRBV6-5; size: NA; J: TRBJ1-4; D: TRBD1; CDR3: CASSYWRGQGVEKLFF; DNA: TGTGCCAGCAGTTACTGGAGGGGACAGGGAGTTGAAAAACTGTTTTTT
V: TRBV7-9; size: NA; J: TRBJ1-1; D: TRBD1; CDR3: CASSAPDRGNTEAFF; DNA: TGTGCCAGCAGCGCCCCGGACAGGGGAAACACTGAAGCTTTCTTT
V: TRBV28; size: NA; J: TRBJ1-3; D: NA; CDR3: CASSTSGNTIYF; DNA: TGTGCCAGCAGCACATCTGGAAACACCATATATTTT
V: TRBV6-5; size: NA; J: TRBJ1-4; D: TRBD1; CDR3: CARGTGVNEKLFF; DNA: TGTGCCAGGGGGACAGGGGTTAATGAAAAACTGTTTTTT